Shown below are 17 T cell receptor beta chains from a single sample sequenced in a study of T-cell memory formation after mild COVID-19. TCRdb passed the 5' RACE reads through MiXCR, listing each CDR3 protein once. The sample carries around 120,000 distinct CDR3 sequences, about 15% recorded once. The material sequenced was PBMCs or a T cell subset sorted from them (not recorded which). Every receptor here comes from an adult woman who had mild COVID-19 (a few samples of this study predate the infection). Cell type and time point are not known.

The V gene is TRBV7-3, the J gene TRBJ2-6; D is unclear. Trimming removed 0 bases at V and 0 bases at J, with 9 bases between. CDR1 is SGHTA and CDR2 is FQGTGA in the germline V gene. CDR3 size: 17 residues. CDR3 sequence reads: CASSLTGQASGANVLTF. For the CDR3, the DNA is TGTGCCAGCAGCTTAACAGGTCAAGCCTCTGGGGCCAACGTCCTGACTTTC.

The genes are TRBV7-8 and TRBJ1-5; TRBD1 matches at 12 bases. The CDR3 covers 17 residues. The V gene's germline CDR1 is SGHVS and CDR2 FQNEAQ. After removal of 6 bases from V and 5 bases from J, the junction contained 11 bases not matched to a gene. CDR3 amino acids: CASSSTGTGGAYQPQHF. DNA of the CDR3: TGTGCCAGCAGTTCGACCGGGACAGGGGGCGCCTATCAGCCCCAGCATTTT.

This clonotype was counted a few times. The CDR3 reads CSARDLGGALPSEQYF. DNA of the CDR3: TGCAGTGCTAGAGATCTCGGCGGGGCCCTTCCTAGCGAGCAGTACTTC. The chain is built from TRBV20-1 and TRBJ2-7; perhaps TRBD2 as D (6 bases). V was cut by 0 bases and J by 6 bases, with 21 bases left in between. The CDR3 length is 16 residues. Germline values: CDR1 DFQATT, CDR2 SNEGSKA (reference sequence).

For this clonotype: The junction departs from the called germline gene at one end, perhaps through a read error. The CDR3 here is CASREDRSGGANVLTF. CDR3 sequence (DNA): TGTGCCAGCAGGGAAGACAGGTCTGGTGGGGCCAACGTCCTGACTTTC. The rearrangement links TRBV2 to TRBJ2-6, with D maybe TRBD1 (6 bases). Per the germline V gene, CDR1 is SNHLY and CDR2 is FYNNEI. CDR3 length equals 16 residues.

The chain combines TRBV7-9 with TRBJ2-3; D not resolved. The CDR3 extends over 16 amino acids. Germline values: CDR1 SEHNR, CDR2 FQNEAQ (reference sequence). The V gene lost 5 bases and the J gene lost 0 bases, with 15 bases spanning the gap. This chain's CDR3 is CASSPADRPSTDTQYF. The CDR3 DNA reads TGTGCCAGCAGCCCGGCAGACCGCCCTAGCACAGATACGCAGTATTTT.

The chain couples TRBV7-9 to TRBJ1-3, with D unclear. Germline CDR1 SEHNR, CDR2 FQNEAQ (reference sequence). The CDR3 runs 15 residues. V lost 5 bases to trimming and J lost 3 bases, with 14 bases between them. The CDR3 reads CASSPPNKRGNTIYF. CDR3 nucleotide sequence: TGTGCCAGCAGCCCCCCTAACAAGCGTGGAAACACCATATATTTT.

This clonotype was seen a few times. The rearrangement joins TRBV7-6 to TRBJ2-2; 11 nucleotides agree with TRBD2. The CDR3 is 16 amino acids. J gave up 2 bases and V 6 bases, and 5 bases lay outside the gene matches. Germline V gene data show CDR1 as SGHVS and CDR2 as FNYEAQ. CDR3 DNA sequence: TGTGCCAGCAGGGAGCTAGCGGGGGGTAACACCGGGGAGCTGTTTTTT. This sequence encodes CASRELAGGNTGELFF.

In its sample, this clonotype was seen a few times. The chain couples TRBV4-2 to TRBJ2-1; 11 bases fit TRBD1. V trimming: 4 bases; J trimming: 8 bases; junction bases outside the gene matches: 4. From germline, CDR1 is LGHNA and CDR2 YNFKEQ. The CDR3 contains 14 residues. The CDR3, as DNA: TGTGCCAGCAGCCGGGGACAGGGGGGCGATGAGCAGTTCTTC. It encodes CASSRGQGGDEQFF.

This clonotype was picked up a small number of times. The chain employs TRBV3-1 and TRBJ1-2; 8 nucleotides line up with TRBD1. The CDR3 runs 13 residues. Germline CDR1 is LGHDT and CDR2 is YNNKEL (reference sequence). With V trimmed by 4 bases and J by 8 bases, 6 bases remained unmatched. The CDR3 nucleotides are TGTGCCAGCAGCCTCGGACAGGGTTGGGGCTACACCTTC. Translation gives CASSLGQGWGYTF.

This clonotype was seen a few times. The chain combines TRBV7-9 with TRBJ1-2; D call uncertain. Germline values: CDR1 SEHNR, CDR2 FQNEAQ (reference sequence). The CDR3 has 14 amino acids. The ends were cut back, 1 base at V and 3 bases at J, with 9 bases in the middle. CDR3 sequence reads: CASSLVSRYYGYTF. The CDR3 coding sequence is TGTGCCAGCAGCTTAGTGAGCAGATACTATGGCTACACCTTC.

This clonotype was observed a handful of times. The rearrangement links TRBV12-3 or TRBV12-4 to TRBJ2-1, with 8 bases fitting TRBD2. The CDR3 contains 17 residues. Losses at the gene ends were 3 bases for V and 12 bases for J; bases not matched to a gene: 19. The CDR3 loop is CASSFYNLSGRNYGQFF. DNA for the CDR3: TGTGCCAGCAGTTTTTATAATCTCAGCGGGAGAAACTATGGGCAGTTCTTC.

The rearrangement joins TRBV3-1 to TRBJ2-2; D remains ambiguous. Germline-derived CDR1 and CDR2 are LGHDT and YNNKEL (reference sequence). V was pared by 6 bases and J by 1 base, with 15 bases between. The CDR3 totals 16 residues. The CDR3 DNA reads as TGTGCCAGCAGTCATGGCGGACGAATGAACACCGGGGAGCTGTTTTTT. Its protein product is CASSHGGRMNTGELFF. The variable domain in full, with the rest retrieved from reference TRBV3-1 and TRBJ2-2, is DTAVSQTPKYLVTQMGNDKSIKCEQNLGHDTMYWYKQDSKKFLKIMFSYNNKELIINETVPNRFSPKSPDKAHLNLHINSLELGDSAVYFCASSHGGRMNTGELFFGEGSRLTVL.

The CDR3 nucleotides are TGCGCCAGCAGCTGGACCCCCACCTACGAGCAGTACTTC. It translates to CASSWTPTYEQYF. The genes are TRBV5-1 and TRBJ2-7; D unresolved. This CDR3 comprises 13 residues. V lost 3 bases and J lost 2, with 9 bases in between. Germline V gives CDR1 SGHRS, CDR2 YFSETQ. The full variable domain, completed using reference TRBV5-1 and TRBJ2-7, is KAGVTQTPRYLIKTRGQQVTLSCSPISGHRSVSWYQQTPGQGLQFLFEYFSETQRNKGNFPGRFSGRQFSNSRSEMNVSTLELGDSALYLCASSWTPTYEQYFGPGTRLTVT.

The chain combines TRBV4-1 with TRBJ2-7; perhaps D is TRBD1 or TRBD2 (5 bases each). This CDR3 has 13 amino acids. V was pared by 1 base and J by 9 bases, with 13 bases between. Per germline, CDR1 MGHRA and CDR2 YSYEKL. This chain's CDR3 is CASSQVGTGSQYF. CDR3 bases: TGCGCCAGCAGCCAAGTGGGGACCGGATCGCAGTACTTC.

This clonotype was recorded at least ten times. The chain recombines TRBV5-1 with TRBJ2-7; 11 bases align to TRBD1. The CDR3 extends over 15 amino acids. With 4 bases clipped from V and 1 base from J, the junction kept 4 bases outside the gene matches. The germline V gene encodes CDR1 SGHRS and CDR2 YFSETQ. CDR3 DNA: TGCGCCAGCAGCCCAGGGACAGGGGGATCCTACGAGCAGTACTTC. Its protein product is CASSPGTGGSYEQYF.

In this sample, this clonotype turned up a few times. The chain joins TRBV12-5 to TRBJ2-5; no clear D gene. The CDR3 is made up of 11 amino acids. Trimming took off 2 bases at V and 5 bases at J, with 3 bases between the two ends. The germline V gene encodes CDR1 LGHNT and CDR2 FRNRAP. The CDR3 here is CASGLSETQYF. For the CDR3, the DNA is TGTGCTAGTGGTTTGTCGGAGACCCAGTACTTC. Looking up the rest from reference TRBV12-5 and TRBJ2-5 gives the full variable domain: DARVTQTPRHKVTEMGQEVTMRCQPILGHNTVFWYRQTMMQGLELLAYFRNRAPLDDSGMPKDRFSAEMPDATLATLKIQPSEPRDSAVYFCASGLSETQYFGPGTRLLVL.

This clonotype was counted only a few times. This chain uses TRBV7-9 with TRBJ2-7, with 8 bases fitting TRBD1. Germline assignment: CDR1 SEHNR and CDR2 FQNEAQ (reference sequence). The CDR3 is 15 residues long. With V trimmed by 3 bases and J by 0 bases, 4 bases remained unmatched. Here the CDR3 reads CASSLGQVDSYEQYF. CDR3 in DNA: TGTGCCAGCAGCTTGGGACAGGTTGACTCCTACGAGCAGTACTTC.